This entry lists 11 T cell receptor beta chains sequenced from one sample in a study of Ad26.COV2.S vaccination and SARS-CoV-2 variants. Treatment indicated: around 19 received Ad26.COV2.S at low or high dose, single or two shots; roughly five received placebo; per-sample allocation not given. The samples date from day 63 after the first vaccine or placebo injection. Sequenced by immunoSEQ multiplex PCR; TCRdb stores in-frame clones only, minus some. The sample lists fewer than 400,000 clones, 70% to 90% occurring once. Sequences were derived from peripheral blood, sampled in a trial of Ad26.COV2.S vaccine versus placebo. The receptors were sampled from a person between 18 and 65 years old who received the Ad26.COV2.S COVID-19 vaccine or a placebo.

The CDR3 nucleotides are TGTGCCAGCAGCAGGGCAGGGAACACTGAAGCTTTCTTT. This encodes CASSRAGNTEAFF. The chain carries TRBV6-4 and TRBJ1-1; tentatively, D is TRBD1 (5 bases). Germline V gene data show CDR1 as MRHNA and CDR2 as SNTAGT. This CDR3 is 13 amino acids long. Trimming cost V 6 bases and J 1 base, with 9 bases left between them.

This chain uses TRBV5-6 with TRBJ1-1, with a weak D call TRBD1 (5 bases). Germline V gene data show CDR1 as SGHDT and CDR2 as YYEEEE. Deletions cut 3 bases from V and 7 bases from J, with 19 bases between. This CDR3 contains 15 residues. The CDR3 region is CASSSSDGAEYEAFF. The DNA of the CDR3 is TGTGCCAGCAGCTCATCCGACGGGGCAGAATATGAAGCTTTCTTT.

The CDR3 protein is CASSLGSEETQYF. In DNA form, the CDR3 reads TGTGCCAGCAGCTTAGGCTCCGAAGAGACCCAGTACTTC. The rearrangement joins TRBV5-6 to TRBJ2-5; unclear D gene. Germline-derived CDR1 and CDR2 are SGHDT and YYEEEE. The V gene lost 2 bases and the J gene lost 3 bases, with 8 bases spanning the gap. This CDR3 region has 13 residues.

V and J are TRBV6-5 and TRBJ2-1, with 9 bases aligning to TRBD2. Germline values: CDR1 MNHEY, CDR2 SVGAGI. The CDR3 length is 14 residues. With V trimmed by 6 bases and J by 3 bases, 3 bases remained unmatched. CDR3 loop: CASSFSGSYNEQFF. The CDR3 DNA reads TGTGCCAGCAGCTTTAGCGGGAGCTACAATGAGCAGTTCTTC.

The genes are TRBV11-3 and TRBJ2-5; TRBD1 agrees at 7 bases. After removal of 1 base from V and 4 bases from J, the junction contained 12 bases not matched to a gene. Per the germline V gene, CDR1 is SGHNT and CDR2 is YENEEA. CDR3 size: 17 residues. This chain's CDR3 is CASSLVLTGSERETQYF. The CDR3 DNA reads TGTGCCAGCAGCTTAGTCCTGACAGGGAGTGAGAGAGAGACCCAGTACTTC.

The V and J genes are TRBV28 and TRBJ1-1, with 7 bases lining up with TRBD1. J gave up 6 bases and V 4 bases, and 5 bases lay outside the gene matches. Looked up from germline, CDR1 is MDHEN and CDR2 is SYDVKM. The CDR3 length is 13 residues. The CDR3 region has the DNA TGTGCCAGCAGTTGGACGACAGGGTCTGAAGCTTTCTTT. Translating it yields CASSWTTGSEAFF.

The rearrangement uses TRBV29-1 and TRBJ2-5; 7 positions match TRBD2. V was pared by 3 bases and J by 5 bases, with 9 bases of the junction left unmatched. The CDR3 has 14 amino acids. Germline V gives CDR1 SQVTM, CDR2 ANQGSEA. CDR3 residues: CSVESREDVETQYF. CDR3 bases: TGCAGCGTTGAGTCTCGGGAGGACGTTGAGACCCAGTACTTC.

In its sample, this clone was seen once. The V and J genes are TRBV4-3 and TRBJ2-1, with D uncertain. CDR3 length equals 13 residues. V gave up 0 bases and J gave up 13 bases, with 13 bases separating them. Germline V lookup: CDR1 LGHNA, CDR2 YSLEER. The CDR3 DNA is TGCGCCAGCAGCCAAGATCCCACGTCCTATCAGTTCTTC. This sequence encodes CASSQDPTSYQFF.

J is TRBJ1-2 and V is TRBV5-4; D unresolved. Trimming stripped 0 bases from V and 2 bases from J, with 8 bases between. The CDR3 contains 14 residues. Germline V gene lookup returns CDR1 SGHNT and CDR2 YYREEE (reference sequence). The chain's CDR3 is CASSLEAGNYGYTF. CDR3 nucleotide sequence: TGTGCCAGCAGCTTGGAGGCGGGCAACTATGGCTACACCTTC.

CDR3 bases: TGTGCCAGCTCACCATCAACAGGGAGCTCCTACGAGCAGTACTTC. Amino acids: CASSPSTGSSYEQYF. The chain joins TRBV18 to TRBJ2-7; D perhaps matches TRBD1 (6 bases). This CDR3 contains 15 residues. CDR1 is KGHSH and CDR2 is LQKENI in the germline V gene. V was clipped by 2 bases and J by 0 bases, with 11 bases between them. The full variable domain, its missing parts supplied by reference TRBV18 and TRBJ2-7, is NAGVMQNPRHLVRRRGQEARLRCSPMKGHSHVYWYRQLPEEGLKFMVYLQKENIIDESGMPKERFSAEFPKEGPSILRIQQVVRGDSAAYFCASSPSTGSSYEQYFGPGTRLTVT.

The chain employs TRBV11-3 and TRBJ2-2; no clear D. Germline loops: CDR1 SGHNT, CDR2 YENEEA. The CDR3 has 15 residues. V was cut by 0 bases and J by 7 bases, with 12 bases left in between. CDR3 sequence (DNA): TGTGCCAGCAGCTTAGAAGGCCTGGTTAACGGGGAGCTGTTTTTT. This codes for CASSLEGLVNGELFF.